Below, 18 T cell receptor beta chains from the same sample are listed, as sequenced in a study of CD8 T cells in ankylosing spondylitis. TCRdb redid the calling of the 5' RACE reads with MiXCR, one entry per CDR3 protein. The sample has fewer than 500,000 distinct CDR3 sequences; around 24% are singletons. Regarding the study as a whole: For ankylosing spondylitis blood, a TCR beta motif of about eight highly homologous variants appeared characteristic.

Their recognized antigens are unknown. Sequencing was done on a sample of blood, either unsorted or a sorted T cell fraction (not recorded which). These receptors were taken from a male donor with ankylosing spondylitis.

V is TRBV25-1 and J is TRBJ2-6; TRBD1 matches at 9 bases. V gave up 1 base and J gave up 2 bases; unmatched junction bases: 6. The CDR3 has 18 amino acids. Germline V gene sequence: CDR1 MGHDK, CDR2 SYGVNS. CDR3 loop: CASSESGQGPTGANVLTF. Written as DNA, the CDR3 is TGTGCCAGCAGTGAATCTGGACAGGGGCCTACTGGGGCCAACGTCCTGACTTTC.

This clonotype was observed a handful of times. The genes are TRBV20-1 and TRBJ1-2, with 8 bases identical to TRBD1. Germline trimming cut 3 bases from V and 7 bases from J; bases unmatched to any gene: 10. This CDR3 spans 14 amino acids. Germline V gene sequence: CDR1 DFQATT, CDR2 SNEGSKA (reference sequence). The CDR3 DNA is TGCAGTGCTAGGGACTCGGACAGGGTTGGTGGCTACACCTTC. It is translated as CSARDSDRVGGYTF.

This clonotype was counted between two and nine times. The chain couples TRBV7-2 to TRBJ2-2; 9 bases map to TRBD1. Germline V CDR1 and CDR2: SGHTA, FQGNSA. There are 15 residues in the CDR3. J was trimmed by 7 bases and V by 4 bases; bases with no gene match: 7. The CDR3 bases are TGTGCCAGCAGCTGGGGACAGGGTTCAGGCGGGGAGCTGTTTTTT. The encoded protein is CASSWGQGSGGELFF.

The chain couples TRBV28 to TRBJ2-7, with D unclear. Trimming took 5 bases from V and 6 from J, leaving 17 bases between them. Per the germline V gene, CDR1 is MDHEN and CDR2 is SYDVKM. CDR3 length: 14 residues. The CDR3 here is CASSPSVASREQYF. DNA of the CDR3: TGTGCCAGCAGTCCCTCCGTCGCGTCTCGCGAGCAGTACTTC.

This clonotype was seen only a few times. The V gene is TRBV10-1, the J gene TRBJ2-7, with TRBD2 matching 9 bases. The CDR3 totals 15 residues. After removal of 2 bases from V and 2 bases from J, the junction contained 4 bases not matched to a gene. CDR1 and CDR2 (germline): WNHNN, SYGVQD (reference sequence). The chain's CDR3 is CASSENLAGTYEQYF. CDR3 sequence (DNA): TGCGCCAGCAGTGAGAACCTAGCGGGAACCTACGAGCAGTACTTC.

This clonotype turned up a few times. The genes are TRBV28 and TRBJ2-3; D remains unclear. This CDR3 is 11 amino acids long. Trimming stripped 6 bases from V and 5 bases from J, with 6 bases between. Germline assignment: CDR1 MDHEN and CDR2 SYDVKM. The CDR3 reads CASRTVDTQYF. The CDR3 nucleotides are TGTGCCAGCAGGACCGTAGATACGCAGTATTTT.

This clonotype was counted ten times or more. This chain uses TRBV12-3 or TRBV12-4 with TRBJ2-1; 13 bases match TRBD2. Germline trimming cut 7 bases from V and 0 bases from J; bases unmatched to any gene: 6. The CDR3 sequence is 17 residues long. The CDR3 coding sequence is TGTGCCAGCAATCTGGGACTAGCGGGACTCTCCTACAATGAGCAGTTCTTC. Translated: CASNLGLAGLSYNEQFF.

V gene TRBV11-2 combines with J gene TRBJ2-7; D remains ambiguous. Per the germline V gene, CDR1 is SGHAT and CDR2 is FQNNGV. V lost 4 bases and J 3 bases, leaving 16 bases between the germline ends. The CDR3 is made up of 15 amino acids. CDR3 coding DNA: TGTGCCAGCAGCTCAGGCAGGTCTAGGTTCTACGAGCAGTACTTC. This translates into CASSSGRSRFYEQYF. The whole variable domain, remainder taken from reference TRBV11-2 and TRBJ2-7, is EAGVAQSPRYKIIEKRQSVAFWCNPISGHATLYWYQQILGQGPKLLIQFQNNGVVDDSQLPKDRFSAERLKGVDSTLKIQPAKLEDSAVYLCASSSGRSRFYEQYFGPGTRLTVT.

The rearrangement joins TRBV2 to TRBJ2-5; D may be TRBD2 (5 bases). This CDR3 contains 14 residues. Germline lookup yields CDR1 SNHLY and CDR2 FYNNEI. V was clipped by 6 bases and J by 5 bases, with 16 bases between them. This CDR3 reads CASRIKLGEETQYF. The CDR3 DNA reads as TGTGCCAGCAGAATCAAGCTTGGGGAGGAGACCCAGTACTTC.

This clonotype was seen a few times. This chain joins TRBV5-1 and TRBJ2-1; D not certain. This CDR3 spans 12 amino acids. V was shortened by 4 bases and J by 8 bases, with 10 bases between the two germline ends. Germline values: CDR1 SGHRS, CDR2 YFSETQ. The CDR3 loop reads CASSLVAHEQFF. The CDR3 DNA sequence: TGCGCCAGCAGCCTCGTGGCCCATGAGCAGTTCTTC.

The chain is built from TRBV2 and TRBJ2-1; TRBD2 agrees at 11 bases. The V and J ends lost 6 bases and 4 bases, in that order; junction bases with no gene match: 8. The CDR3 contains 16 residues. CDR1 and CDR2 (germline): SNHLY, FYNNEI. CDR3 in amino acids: CASSIRLAGRYNEQFF. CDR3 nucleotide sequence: TGTGCCAGCAGCATAAGACTAGCGGGAAGATACAATGAGCAGTTCTTC.

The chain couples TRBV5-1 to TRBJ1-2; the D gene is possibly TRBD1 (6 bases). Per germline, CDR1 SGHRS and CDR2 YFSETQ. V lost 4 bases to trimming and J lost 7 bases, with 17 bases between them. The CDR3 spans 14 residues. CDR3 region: CASSIDGGAGGYTF. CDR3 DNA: TGCGCCAGCAGCATCGATGGGGGCGCAGGTGGCTACACCTTC.

CDR3 region: CASSYSGRPDTQYF. The CDR3 DNA reads TGTGCCAGCAGCTATAGCGGGAGGCCAGATACGCAGTATTTT. The rearrangement joins TRBV12-3 or TRBV12-4 to TRBJ2-3, with TRBD2 identical over 10 bases. Trimming removed 6 bases from V and 4 bases from J; junction bases left unmatched: 4. The CDR3 extends over 14 amino acids.

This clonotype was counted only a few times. The CDR3 nucleotides are TGTGCCAGCAGGGCCCGGGACAGGACTTACAATGAGCAGTTCTTC. As protein: CASRARDRTYNEQFF. This chain joins TRBV12-3 or TRBV12-4 and TRBJ2-1; 8 bases fit TRBD1. The CDR3 has 15 residues. Losses at the gene ends were 6 bases for V and 4 bases for J; bases not matched to a gene: 8.

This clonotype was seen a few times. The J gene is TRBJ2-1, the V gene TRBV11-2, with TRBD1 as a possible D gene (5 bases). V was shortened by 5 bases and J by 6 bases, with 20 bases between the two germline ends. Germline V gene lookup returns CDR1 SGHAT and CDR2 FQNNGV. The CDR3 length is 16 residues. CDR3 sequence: CASSIQASRWSNEQFF. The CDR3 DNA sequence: TGTGCCAGCAGCATACAGGCCTCGCGATGGTCCAATGAGCAGTTCTTC.

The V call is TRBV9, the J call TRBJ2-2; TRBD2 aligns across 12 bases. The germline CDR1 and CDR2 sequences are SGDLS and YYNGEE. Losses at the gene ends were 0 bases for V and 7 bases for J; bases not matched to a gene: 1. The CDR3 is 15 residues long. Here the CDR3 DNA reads TGTGCCAGCAGCGTAGGGACTAGCGGGAACGGGGAGCTGTTTTTT. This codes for CASSVGTSGNGELFF.

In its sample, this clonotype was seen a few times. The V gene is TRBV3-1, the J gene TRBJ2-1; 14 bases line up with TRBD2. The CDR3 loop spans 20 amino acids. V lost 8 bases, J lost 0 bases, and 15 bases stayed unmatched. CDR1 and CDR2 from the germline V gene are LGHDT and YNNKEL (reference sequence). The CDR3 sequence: CASGDDGTSGSYRSYNEQFF. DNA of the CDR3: TGTGCCAGCGGCGACGACGGGACTAGCGGGAGTTACCGCTCCTACAATGAGCAGTTCTTC.

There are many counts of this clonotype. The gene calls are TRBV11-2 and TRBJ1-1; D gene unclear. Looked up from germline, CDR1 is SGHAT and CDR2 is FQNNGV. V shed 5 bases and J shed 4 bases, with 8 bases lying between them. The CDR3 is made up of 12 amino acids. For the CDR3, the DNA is TGTGCCAGCAGCGTGACGGGCACTGAAGCTTTCTTT. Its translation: CASSVTGTEAFF. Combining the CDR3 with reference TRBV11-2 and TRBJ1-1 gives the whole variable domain EAGVAQSPRYKIIEKRQSVAFWCNPISGHATLYWYQQILGQGPKLLIQFQNNGVVDDSQLPKDRFSAERLKGVDSTLKIQPAKLEDSAVYLCASSVTGTEAFFGQGTRLTVV.